The rows below give T cell receptor beta chains drawn from one sample of a study of T cells after yellow fever vaccination. In TCRdb, the 5' RACE reads were re-called with MiXCR into one record per CDR3 protein. The repertoire includes 250,000 to 300,000 distinct CDR3 sequences, over 4.5% of them detected once, and 2.5% to 4% sits in the top ten. The sample consisted of CD4+ T cells sorted from PBMCs, taken on the day of the yellow fever booster vaccination. The receptors were gathered from a man younger than 30 who received the YFV17D yellow fever vaccine. Each CDR3 is given with its conserved first and last residue. The D gene is left open where the match is weak. The size entry is marked missing in some rows and otherwise reads once, few, many or a size class.

d_gene: TRBD1; j_gene: TRBJ1-6; abundance: few; v_gene: TRBV18; CDR3aa: CASSPAGGEDPPLHF; CDR3nt: TGTGCCAGCTCACCTGCAGGGGGAGAGGACCCACCCCTCCACTTT
d_gene: NA; j_gene: TRBJ1-2; abundance: few; v_gene: TRBV12-3/TRBV12-4; CDR3aa: CASSPGRAGGYTF; CDR3nt: TGTGCCAGCAGTCCCGGGCGGGCAGGGGGCTACACCTTC
d_gene: NA; j_gene: TRBJ2-3; abundance: few; v_gene: TRBV5-6; CDR3aa: CASSFWAKRLDTQYF; CDR3nt: TGTGCCAGCAGCTTCTGGGCCAAACGGTTGGATACGCAGTATTTT
d_gene: NA; j_gene: TRBJ2-1; abundance: many; v_gene: TRBV7-3; CDR3aa: CASSLREGGEQFF; CDR3nt: TGTGCCAGCAGCCTCCGGGAAGGTGGTGAGCAGTTCTTC
d_gene: TRBD1; j_gene: TRBJ2-1; abundance: many; v_gene: TRBV27; CDR3aa: CASSLSDRGLNEQFF; CDR3nt: TGTGCCAGCAGTTTATCGGACAGGGGACTAAATGAGCAGTTCTTC
d_gene: TRBD1; j_gene: TRBJ2-1; abundance: NA; v_gene: TRBV7-2; CDR3aa: CASSLRTGVYNEQFF; CDR3nt: TGTGCCAGCAGCTTAAGAACAGGGGTCTACAATGAGCAGTTCTTC
d_gene: NA; j_gene: TRBJ2-1; abundance: few; v_gene: TRBV2; CDR3aa: CASSGSSGGGPFEQFF; CDR3nt: TGTGCCAGCAGTGGGTCCTCAGGGGGGGGGCCGTTTGAGCAGTTCTTC
d_gene: NA; j_gene: TRBJ1-1; abundance: many; v_gene: TRBV2; CDR3aa: CASSERGEAFF; CDR3nt: TGTGCCAGCAGTGAACGGGGTGAAGCTTTCTTT
d_gene: NA; j_gene: TRBJ1-1; abundance: many; v_gene: TRBV7-2; CDR3aa: CASSLGRSMNTEAFF; CDR3nt: TGTGCCAGCAGCTTAGGTCGGAGCATGAACACTGAAGCTTTCTTT
d_gene: NA; j_gene: TRBJ2-2; abundance: NA; v_gene: TRBV6-5; CDR3aa: CASIRGHEGAGELFF; CDR3nt: TGTGCCAGCATCCGCGGGCATGAGGGGGCCGGGGAGCTGTTTTTT
d_gene: NA; j_gene: TRBJ1-4; abundance: NA; v_gene: TRBV12-3/TRBV12-4; CDR3aa: CATAVGWEKLFF; CDR3nt: TGTGCCACGGCGGTAGGCTGGGAAAAACTGTTTTTT
d_gene: NA; j_gene: TRBJ2-3; abundance: few; v_gene: TRBV7-6; CDR3aa: CASSLAQGSGWTDTQYF; CDR3nt: TGTGCCAGCAGCTTAGCACAGGGTTCGGGGTGGACAGATACGCAGTATTTT
d_gene: NA; j_gene: TRBJ1-1; abundance: few; v_gene: TRBV7-9; CDR3aa: CASSPLMNTEAFF; CDR3nt: TGTGCCAGCAGCCCACTAATGAACACTGAAGCTTTCTTT
d_gene: NA; j_gene: TRBJ2-6; abundance: NA; v_gene: TRBV5-1; CDR3aa: CASSWGVGTGANVLTF; CDR3nt: TGCGCCAGCAGCTGGGGGGTGGGGACTGGGGCCAACGTCCTGACTTTC
d_gene: TRBD1; j_gene: TRBJ2-7; abundance: few; v_gene: TRBV7-9; CDR3aa: CASRQHPPQGGGEQYF; CDR3nt: TGTGCCAGCAGACAACACCCCCCACAGGGGGGTGGCGAGCAGTACTTC
d_gene: TRBD1; j_gene: TRBJ1-4; abundance: many; v_gene: TRBV5-1; CDR3aa: CASSLGTGSHEKLFF; CDR3nt: TGCGCCAGCAGCCTTGGGACAGGATCTCATGAAAAACTGTTTTTT
d_gene: TRBD1; j_gene: TRBJ1-2; abundance: NA; v_gene: TRBV20-1; CDR3aa: CSASSYGTVYGYTF; CDR3nt: TGCAGTGCTAGTTCCTACGGGACAGTGTATGGCTACACCTTC
d_gene: TRBD1; j_gene: TRBJ2-7; abundance: NA; v_gene: TRBV6-5; CDR3aa: CASSSSQGREQYF; CDR3nt: TGTGCCAGCAGTTCGTCACAGGGGCGCGAGCAGTACTTC
d_gene: NA; j_gene: TRBJ2-1; abundance: few; v_gene: TRBV12-3/TRBV12-4; CDR3aa: CASQQIYYNEQFF; CDR3nt: TGTGCCAGCCAACAGATCTATTACAATGAGCAGTTCTTC